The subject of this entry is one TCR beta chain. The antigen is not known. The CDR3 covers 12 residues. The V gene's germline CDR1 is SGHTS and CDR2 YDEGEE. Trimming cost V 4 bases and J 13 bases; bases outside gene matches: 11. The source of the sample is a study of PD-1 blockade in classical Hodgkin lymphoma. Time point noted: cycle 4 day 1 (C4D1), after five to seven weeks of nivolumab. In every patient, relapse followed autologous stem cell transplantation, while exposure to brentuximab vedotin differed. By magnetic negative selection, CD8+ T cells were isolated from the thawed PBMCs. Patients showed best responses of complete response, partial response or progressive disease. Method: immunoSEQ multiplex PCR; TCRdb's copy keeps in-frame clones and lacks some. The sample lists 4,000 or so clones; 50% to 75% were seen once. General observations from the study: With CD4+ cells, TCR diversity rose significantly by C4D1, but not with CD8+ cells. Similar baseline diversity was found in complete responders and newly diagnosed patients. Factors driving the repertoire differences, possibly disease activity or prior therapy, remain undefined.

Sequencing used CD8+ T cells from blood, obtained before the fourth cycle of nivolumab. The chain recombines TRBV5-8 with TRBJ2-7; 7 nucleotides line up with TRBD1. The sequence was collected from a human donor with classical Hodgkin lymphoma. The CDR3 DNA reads TGTGCCAGCAGCCCAGAAGTGGGACAGCGATACTTC. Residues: CASSPEVGQRYF.